Here is one T cell receptor beta chain with its context. Antigen: not known. Produced via immunoSEQ multiplex PCR; TCRdb's table is partial and in-frame only. The sample consists of approximately 140,000 clones, about 90% of them appearing once. This sample stems from a study of T cell responses to AZD1222 COVID-19 vaccine. Findings and caveats of the study: It should be noted that donors were predominantly white British and more often female, and clonal diversity was possibly underestimated.

The J segment lost 2 bases and the V segment lost 8 bases, leaving 7 bases of the junction unmatched. Looked up from germline, CDR1 is ENHRY and CDR2 is SYGVKD. The CDR3 totals 15 residues. The chain recombines TRBV10-3 with TRBJ2-3; 10 positions agree with TRBD2. The sequence derives from an adult who received the MenACWY meningococcal vaccine as a control. Sequencing used peripheral blood, obtained 28 days after the second dose of the MenACWY control vaccine. CDR3 protein: CAIALAGANTDTQYF. The CDR3 DNA follows: TGTGCCATCGCCCTAGCGGGAGCTAACACAGATACGCAGTATTTT.